The 27 T cell receptor beta chains below come from one sample, sequenced in a study of beta chain features in type 1 diabetes. Findings and limits, study-wide: Type 1 diabetes patients had TCRB CDR3s that were shorter (moderately but significantly so) in all four CD4+ subsets.

Isolated RNA was reverse transcribed in full, so expressed TCRB transcripts were sequenced. Data came from immunoSEQ multiplex PCR; TCRdb stores just in-frame clones and leaves some out. The sample carries about 160,000 clones, 7.8% recorded once. For these receptors, no antigen is known. The sample comprised central memory CD4+ T cells from blood. The receptor source for this set is a woman between 40 and 50 years old with type 1 diabetes.

This clone was seen ten or more times. The chain has TRBV7-3 and TRBJ2-5; D gene ambiguous. The CDR3 has 13 residues. The V gene lost 5 bases and the J gene lost 3 bases, with 10 bases spanning the gap. Germline loops: CDR1 SGHTA, CDR2 FQGTGA. The CDR3 DNA is TGTGCCAGCAGCCTATTCCCTAAAGAGACCCAGTACTTC. Translation: CASSLFPKETQYF.

The chain uses TRBV7-3 and TRBJ2-1; D remains unclear. Trimming removed 2 bases at V and 8 bases at J, with 13 bases between. The CDR3 runs to 14 residues. Germline V gene data show CDR1 as SGHTA and CDR2 as FQGTGA. CDR3 protein: CASSLGTSSDEQFF. CDR3 DNA sequence: TGTGCCAGCAGCTTAGGAACCTCGAGCGATGAGCAGTTCTTC.

The chain carries TRBV18 and TRBJ2-3; 7 nucleotides match TRBD1. Germline CDR1 is KGHSH and CDR2 is LQKENI. V trimming: 2 bases; J trimming: 1 base; junction bases outside the gene matches: 3. This CDR3 has 15 amino acids. CDR3 coding DNA: TGTGCCAGCTCACCAAGACAGGGCCGCACAGATACGCAGTATTTT. Protein sequence: CASSPRQGRTDTQYF.

This clone has more than one count but fewer than ten. CDR3 amino acids: CASSFSSGGPHSYNEQFF. CDR3 nucleotide sequence: TGTGCCAGCAGCTTTTCTAGCGGGGGCCCACACTCCTACAATGAGCAGTTCTTC. The J gene is TRBJ2-1, the V gene TRBV7-9; 10 nucleotides align to TRBD2. The CDR3 extends over 18 amino acids. Germline values: CDR1 SEHNR, CDR2 FQNEAQ (reference sequence). The V segment lost 3 bases and the J segment 0 bases; nucleotides outside the gene matches: 8.

This clone was seen a few times. Its ends do not fully match the called genes, so a read error is possible. This CDR3 reads CASSKGVSTGELFF. The CDR3 DNA sequence: TGTGCTAGCAGCAAAGGGGTGTCCACCGGGGAGCTGTTTTTT. This rearrangement joins TRBV7-7 to TRBJ2-2, with D perhaps matching TRBD1 (5 bases). CDR1 is SSHAT and CDR2 is FNYEAQ in the germline V gene (reference sequence). The CDR3 has 14 amino acids.

The chain couples TRBV27 to TRBJ2-1, with unresolved D. The germline CDR1 and CDR2 sequences are MNHEY and SMNVEV (reference sequence). CDR3 size: 13 residues. Trimming removed 1 base from V and 9 bases from J, with 10 bases in between. In DNA, the CDR3 is TGTGCCAGCAGTTTATTGAGCGCCCCTGAGCAGTTCTTC. Residues: CASSLLSAPEQFF.

The chain is built from TRBV19 and TRBJ2-3; D possibly corresponds to TRBD2 (6 bases). V shed 5 bases and J shed 2 bases, with 20 bases lying between them. The CDR3 covers 17 residues. Germline CDR1 is LNHDA and CDR2 is SQIVND (reference sequence). CDR3: CASSPSASGSNTDTQYF. The CDR3 coding sequence is TGTGCCAGTAGTCCCTCGGCCAGCGGGTCCAACACAGATACGCAGTATTTT.

V and J are TRBV7-9 and TRBJ1-4; D remains unclear. V was shortened by 2 bases and J by 6 bases, with 4 bases between the two germline ends. The CDR3 loop spans 12 amino acids. Germline CDR1 reads SEHNR; CDR2 reads FQNEAQ (reference sequence). The CDR3 reads CASSLRDEKLFF. In nucleotides, the CDR3 is TGTGCCAGCAGCTTACGGGATGAAAAACTGTTTTTT.

This clone came up a few times. V usage is TRBV7-2 and J usage is TRBJ2-3, with TRBD2 matching 8 bases. CDR3 length: 14 amino acids. Germline V gives CDR1 SGHTA, CDR2 FQGNSA. V lost 5 bases to trimming and J lost 4 bases; unmatched junction nucleotides: 5. The CDR3 region has the DNA TGTGCCAGCAGCAACGGGAGGGCGCCAGATACGCAGTATTTT. It encodes CASSNGRAPDTQYF.

Note on this clone: The junction departs from the called germline gene at one end, perhaps through a read error. J is TRBJ2-5 and V is TRBV7-7; tentative D call: TRBD1 (6 bases). This CDR3 has 13 residues. Per the germline V gene, CDR1 is SSHAT and CDR2 is FNYEAQ (reference sequence). CDR3 sequence reads: CASSSADSKTQYF. The CDR3 DNA reads as TGTGCTAGCAGCTCTGCGGACAGTAAGACCCAGTACTTC.

This clone was seen only a few times. The V and J genes are TRBV7-2 and TRBJ2-7, with 11 bases matching TRBD2. Germline-derived CDR1 and CDR2 are SGHTA and FQGNSA. The CDR3 contains 15 residues. J gave up 7 bases and V 1 base, and 6 bases lay outside the gene matches. As DNA, the CDR3 is TGTGCCAGCAGCTTAGGTAGCGGGAGGGCCTCTGAGCAGTACTTC. Residues: CASSLGSGRASEQYF.

This clone was found a few times. The rearrangement uses TRBV19 and TRBJ1-4; D possibly corresponds to TRBD1 (6 bases). This CDR3 has 13 residues. Trimming shortened V by 8 bases and J by 8 bases, and 15 bases separated the two germline ends. Germline CDR1 LNHDA, CDR2 SQIVND (reference sequence). The DNA for the CDR3 is TGTGCCAGTCAACAGGGCGTCTGGGAAAAACTGTTTTTT. Translation: CASQQGVWEKLFF.

The chain uses TRBV15 and TRBJ2-7, with 9 bases lining up with TRBD2. The CDR3 totals 14 residues. The J segment lost 2 bases and the V segment lost 8 bases, leaving 7 bases of the junction unmatched. Germline-derived CDR1 and CDR2 are LNHNV and YYDKDF (reference sequence). CDR3 loop: CATGMASGTYEQYF. DNA for the CDR3: TGTGCCACCGGGATGGCTAGCGGGACCTACGAGCAGTACTTC. Full variable domain (rest looked up from reference TRBV15 and TRBJ2-7): DAMVIQNPRYQVTQFGKPVTLSCSQTLNHNVMYWYQQKSSQAPKLLFHYYDKDFNNEADTPDNFQSRRPNTSFCFLDIRSPGLGDTAMYLCATGMASGTYEQYFGPGTRLTVT.

Only a few counts were recorded for this clone. The chain has TRBV18 and TRBJ2-7; 7 bases line up with TRBD2. The CDR3 runs to 13 residues. Trimming at V came to 0 bases and at J to 7 bases, leaving 3 bases not matched to a gene. The germline V gene encodes CDR1 KGHSH and CDR2 LQKENI. CDR3 nucleotides: TGTGCCAGCTCACCACCGACTAGCTTGGAGCAGTACTTC. Amino acid sequence: CASSPPTSLEQYF.

This rearrangement joins TRBV7-9 to TRBJ1-2; D remains unclear. Trimming took off 4 bases at V and 8 bases at J, with 11 bases between the two ends. Per the germline V gene, CDR1 is SEHNR and CDR2 is FQNEAQ (reference sequence). CDR3 length: 12 amino acids. This CDR3 reads CASSSRTTGYTF. CDR3 in DNA: TGTGCCAGCAGCTCCAGGACTACAGGCTACACCTTC.

This clone has at least ten counts. The chain employs TRBV11-2 and TRBJ2-2, with 8 nucleotides matching TRBD2. CDR3 length: 15 residues. Germline V gives CDR1 SGHAT, CDR2 FQNNGV. V lost 1 base, J lost 3 bases, and 1 base stayed unmatched. The CDR3 sequence: CASSLAGGHTGELFF. The CDR3 nucleotides are TGTGCCAGCAGCTTAGCGGGAGGGCACACCGGGGAGCTGTTTTTT. The full variable domain, with the rest looked up from reference TRBV11-2 and TRBJ2-2, is EAGVAQSPRYKIIEKRQSVAFWCNPISGHATLYWYQQILGQGPKLLIQFQNNGVVDDSQLPKDRFSAERLKGVDSTLKIQPAKLEDSAVYLCASSLAGGHTGELFFGEGSRLTVL.

This clone has only a few counts. The genes are TRBV29-1 and TRBJ1-4; D not resolved. Germline V lookup: CDR1 SQVTM, CDR2 ANQGSEA. The CDR3 is made up of 13 amino acids. The V and J ends lost 6 bases and 3 bases respectively, with 11 bases between them. The CDR3 DNA is TGCAGCGTACTTAGAACAGCTAATGAAAAACTGTTTTTT. Translating it yields CSVLRTANEKLFF.

The rearrangement uses TRBV18 and TRBJ2-5; 9 bases map to TRBD2. V lost 3 bases and J lost 5; bases outside the gene matches: 4. Germline CDR1 and CDR2: KGHSH and LQKENI. CDR3 length equals 14 residues. The CDR3 region is CASSPSGSFETQYF. CDR3 nucleotides: TGTGCCAGCTCACCTAGCGGGAGCTTTGAGACCCAGTACTTC.

V and J are TRBV28 and TRBJ1-2; 10 bases match TRBD1. The length of the CDR3 is 17 residues. V shed 0 bases, J shed 4 bases, and the junction held 8 bases outside the gene matches. Germline CDR1 reads MDHEN; CDR2 reads SYDVKM. In nucleotides, the CDR3 is TGTGCCAGCAGTTTATGGGGACAGGGGTTTCGGAGCTATGGCTACACCTTC. It encodes CASSLWGQGFRSYGYTF.

The table lists this clone with a few counts. The CDR3 reads CASSLTGPETQYF. CDR3 DNA sequence: TGTGCCAGCAGCTTGACAGGGCCAGAGACCCAGTACTTC. This chain connects TRBV7-2 to TRBJ2-5, with TRBD1 matching over 7 bases. Unmatched junction bases numbered 2, after V lost 3 bases and J lost 4 bases. Germline values: CDR1 SGHTA, CDR2 FQGNSA. The CDR3 totals 13 residues.

Points on this clone: This sample includes further DNA sequences coding for the same CDR3. The rearrangement links TRBV9 to TRBJ1-5; unclear D gene. The V gene lost 2 bases and the J gene lost 4 bases, with 7 bases spanning the gap. The CDR3 has 13 residues. Germline CDR1 SGDLS, CDR2 YYNGEE. CDR3 sequence reads: CASSVTLNQPQHF. CDR3 sequence (DNA): TGTGCCAGCAGCGTCACTCTAAATCAGCCCCAGCATTTT.

This clone was found a few times. The chain has TRBV7-6 and TRBJ2-3; TRBD2 might be the D (5 bases). Germline loops: CDR1 SGHVS, CDR2 FNYEAQ. V dropped 2 bases and J dropped 2 bases, with 17 bases sitting between them. The CDR3 is 17 residues long. CDR3 region: CASSLSDVLLDTDTQYF. In DNA, the CDR3 is TGTGCCAGCAGCTTAAGCGACGTACTACTAGACACAGATACGCAGTATTTT.

This clone has only a few counts. This chain joins TRBV28 and TRBJ2-6; possible D gene TRBD2, 6 bases. The CDR3 consists of 15 residues. With 3 bases removed from V and 2 bases from J, the gap between germline ends came to 8 bases. CDR1 MDHEN and CDR2 SYDVKM come from the germline V gene. This CDR3 reads CASSFGGAGANVLTF. CDR3 coding DNA: TGTGCCAGCAGTTTTGGAGGGGCTGGGGCCAACGTCCTGACTTTC.

In this sample, this clone turned up once. This chain uses TRBV7-3 with TRBJ2-7; D is possibly TRBD2 (5 bases). Per the germline V gene, CDR1 is SGHTA and CDR2 is FQGTGA. Trimming stripped 5 bases from V and 6 bases from J, with 17 bases between. The CDR3 is 14 amino acids. The CDR3 spells CASSLGRAGSEQYF. The CDR3 DNA reads as TGTGCCAGCAGCCTTGGAAGGGCGGGCTCCGAGCAGTACTTC.

In its sample, this clone was seen a few times. This sequence joins TRBV28 and TRBJ1-4; D is unresolved. The length of the CDR3 is 16 residues. CDR1 is MDHEN, CDR2 SYDVKM, per germline. V was pared by 5 bases and J by 7 bases, with 20 bases between. This CDR3 reads CASSPEPRIPTEKLFF. The CDR3 DNA reads TGTGCCAGCAGTCCTGAGCCCAGGATACCTACTGAAAAACTGTTTTTT. Based on the CDR3 plus reference TRBV28 and TRBJ1-4, the full variable domain is DVKVTQSSRYLVKRTGEKVFLECVQDMDHENMFWYRQDPGLGLRLIYFSYDVKMKEKGDIPEGYSVSREKKERFSLILESASTNQTSMYLCASSPEPRIPTEKLFFGSGTQLSVL.

The chain couples TRBV10-3 to TRBJ2-7, with unresolved D. V lost 5 bases, J lost 2 bases, and 13 bases lay in between. CDR1 is ENHRY and CDR2 is SYGVKD in the germline V gene. The CDR3 sequence is 14 residues long. The CDR3 loop is CAISTEALAYEQYF. CDR3 in DNA: TGTGCCATCAGTACTGAAGCTCTTGCCTACGAGCAGTACTTC.

This clone was counted a few times. The V gene is TRBV15, the J gene TRBJ2-6, with D possibly being TRBD1 (5 bases). Germline V gives CDR1 LNHNV, CDR2 YYDKDF (reference sequence). Trimming cost V 2 bases and J 1 base, with 6 bases left between them. The CDR3 has 15 amino acids. The CDR3: CATSRQGSGANVLTF. CDR3 DNA: TGTGCCACCAGCAGACAGGGATCTGGGGCCAACGTCCTGACTTTC. The full variable domain, its missing parts supplied by reference TRBV15 and TRBJ2-6, is DAMVIQNPRYQVTQFGKPVTLSCSQTLNHNVMYWYQQKSSQAPKLLFHYYDKDFNNEADTPDNFQSRRPNTSFCFLDIRSPGLGDTAMYLCATSRQGSGANVLTFGAGSRLTVL.